A single sample is the source of the 23 T cell receptor beta chains below, sequenced in a study of read filtering for tumor transcriptome and immune sequencing. This library used roughly 400 ng RNA and molecular barcoded adaptors spanning alpha/delta and beta/gamma chains. TCRdb reprocessed the reads with MiXCR, giving one entry per CDR3 protein. The sample includes about 61,000 distinct CDR3 sequences, about a fifth of them seen just once. Sample: a population of CD138-negative cells sorted from bone marrow. These receptors originate from a donor aged 40 or older with multiple myeloma.

Only one count was recorded for this clonotype. The junction departs from germline at one end; a sequencing error may be responsible. CDR3 sequence (DNA): TGTGCCAGTACAGACAGTTACCCTGGGGCCAACGTCCCGACTTTC. Encoded protein: CASTDSYPGANVPTF. The rearrangement joins TRBV28 to TRBJ2-6; possibly TRBD1 for D (5 bases). Per germline, CDR1 MDHEN and CDR2 SYDVKM. The CDR3 consists of 15 residues.

This clonotype was seen at least ten times. The V call is TRBV7-2, the J call TRBJ1-5; the D is unclear. V was clipped by 3 bases and J by 4 bases, with 4 bases between them. The CDR3 runs 12 residues. CDR1 is SGHTA and CDR2 is FQGNSA in the germline V gene. CDR3 in DNA: TGTGCCAGCAGCTTGAATAATCAGCCCCAGCATTTT. It codes for CASSLNNQPQHF. Variable domain in full (rest from reference TRBV7-2 and TRBJ1-5): GAGVSQSPSNKVTEKGKDVELRCDPISGHTALYWYRQSLGQGLEFLIYFQGNSAPDKSGLPSDRFSAERTGGSVSTLTIQRTQQEDSAVYLCASSLNNQPQHFGDGTRLSIL.

This clonotype was picked up many times. The chain combines TRBV4-1 with TRBJ2-4; TRBD1 aligns across 8 bases. V lost 4 bases and J lost 6; bases outside the gene matches: 14. This CDR3 is 17 amino acids long. Germline CDR1 reads MGHRA; CDR2 reads YSYEKL. The CDR3 reads CASSRGPGQGAGNIQYF. The CDR3 region has the DNA TGCGCCAGCAGCCGGGGACCGGGCCAGGGGGCGGGAAACATTCAGTACTTC.

A few counts support this clonotype. The gene calls are TRBV6-5 and TRBJ1-5; TRBD1 agrees at 7 bases. CDR3 length: 13 amino acids. Unmatched junction bases numbered 2, after V lost 6 bases and J lost 3 bases. Germline V gives CDR1 MNHEY, CDR2 SVGAGI. The CDR3 sequence: CASRGTVNQPQHF. The CDR3 DNA reads as TGTGCCAGCAGGGGGACAGTCAATCAGCCCCAGCATTTT.

The chain carries TRBV9 and TRBJ1-5; D is uncertain. V gave up 0 bases and J gave up 5 bases, with 12 bases separating them. Germline V gene lookup returns CDR1 SGDLS and CDR2 YYNGEE. The CDR3 has 15 amino acids. CDR3 sequence reads: CASSVGEGDYQPQHF. As DNA, the CDR3 is TGTGCCAGCAGCGTAGGGGAGGGCGATTATCAGCCCCAGCATTTT.

This chain links TRBV20-1 with TRBJ1-5; 8 positions match TRBD1. CDR3 length: 14 residues. The V and J ends lost 5 bases and 4 bases, in that order; junction bases with no gene match: 7. CDR1 and CDR2 from the germline V gene are DFQATT and SNEGSKA (reference sequence). The CDR3 loop reads CSAPEGQENQPQHF. The CDR3 DNA reads TGCAGTGCTCCCGAGGGACAGGAGAATCAGCCCCAGCATTTT.

There are many counts of this clonotype. V gene TRBV20-1 combines with J gene TRBJ2-1; the D gene is possibly TRBD2 (6 bases). CDR1 is DFQATT and CDR2 is SNEGSKA in the germline V gene (reference sequence). Trimming took 3 bases from V and 4 from J, leaving 13 bases between them. This CDR3 spans 14 amino acids. CDR3 amino acids: CSASPGTEYNEQFF. CDR3 bases: TGCAGTGCTAGCCCCGGGACTGAATACAATGAGCAGTTCTTC.

The chain joins TRBV7-9 to TRBJ1-3; D may be TRBD1 (6 bases). Germline lookup yields CDR1 SEHNR and CDR2 FQNEAQ (reference sequence). The germline V and J ends were trimmed by 5 bases and 2 bases, with 13 bases remaining between them. CDR3 length: 15 residues. The chain's CDR3 is CASSAHRVAGNTIYF. The CDR3 DNA sequence: TGTGCCAGCAGCGCCCACAGGGTCGCTGGAAACACCATATATTTT.

About this clonotype itself: The CDR3 does not close with the conserved phenylalanine or tryptophan, likely indicating a read error. The chain combines TRBV20-1 with TRBJ2-5; TRBD1 agrees at 7 bases. The CDR3 has 14 amino acids. The V and J ends lost 5 bases and 0 bases, in that order; junction bases with no gene match: 6. Germline V gene data show CDR1 as DFQATT and CDR2 as SNEGSKA (reference sequence). The DNA for the CDR3 is TGCAGTGCTCCAGGGGGTGGGAACCAAGAGACCCAGTACCTC. Translating it yields CSAPGGGNQETQYL.

This clonotype was seen ten or more times. The gene calls are TRBV20-1 and TRBJ2-1; TRBD2 matches 11 bases. This CDR3 has 15 residues. V lost 6 bases and J lost 6; bases outside the gene matches: 10. Looked up from germline, CDR1 is DFQATT and CDR2 is SNEGSKA (reference sequence). CDR3 residues: CSALPLAGGFNEQFF. CDR3 in DNA: TGCAGTGCCCTCCCCCTAGCGGGAGGTTTCAATGAGCAGTTCTTC.

Remarks on this clonotype: A much larger clone lies one base from this, so it may be a read error. J is TRBJ2-7 and V is TRBV21-1; TRBD1, the table's D call, lacks a check against the DNA. TRBV21-1 constitutes a pseudogene. The CDR3 has 13 residues. CDR3 nucleotides: TGTGCCAGCAGCAATGCTCAGGGTTACGAGCGGTACTTC. Residues: CASSNAQGYERYF.

This clonotype has a count of ten or more. V gene TRBV2 combines with J gene TRBJ1-2; 9 positions match TRBD1. Trimming took 4 bases from V and 4 from J; bases not matched to a gene: 7. This CDR3 region has 15 residues. CDR1 is SNHLY and CDR2 is FYNNEI in the germline V gene. CDR3 DNA sequence: TGTGCCAGCAGTGCAAACAGGGGGCTCAGCTATGGCTACACCTTC. It yields the protein CASSANRGLSYGYTF.

Concerning this clonotype: One end of the junction varies from germline; a read error may be responsible. This chain uses TRBV14 with TRBJ2-1; D call uncertain. This CDR3 contains 16 residues. In germline, CDR1 is SGHDN, CDR2 FVKESK. This CDR3 is CASGQVTVSSYNEQFF. The CDR3 DNA reads TGTGCCAGCGGCCAAGTAACGGTTTCGTCCTACAATGAGCAGTTCTTC.

This clonotype showed up many times. This rearrangement joins TRBV29-1 to TRBJ2-3; a possible D gene is TRBD1 (5 bases). Trimming stripped 7 bases from V and 7 bases from J, with 12 bases between. Per the germline V gene, CDR1 is SQVTM and CDR2 is ANQGSEA. This CDR3 contains 11 residues. The CDR3 region has the DNA TGCAGCGGGGTCGGACATAATACGCAGTATTTT. This translates into CSGVGHNTQYF.

As regards this clonotype: It differs at one base from a far larger clone, so likely a read error. The rearrangement uses TRBV11-2 and TRBJ2-6; TRBD1 or TRBD2 may be the D gene (5 bases each). There are 20 residues in the CDR3. Germline values: CDR1 SGHAT, CDR2 FQNNGV. The CDR3: CASSLEFYVEEPPGANALTF. CDR3 sequence (DNA): TGTGCCAGCAGCTTAGAGTTTTACGTGGAGGAACCCCCTGGGGCCAACGCCCTGACTTTC.

This clonotype was seen ten or more times. V gene TRBV11-2 combines with J gene TRBJ1-2; D might be TRBD1 (5 bases). This CDR3 spans 15 amino acids. The germline CDR1 and CDR2 sequences are SGHAT and FQNNGV. V was shortened by 5 bases and J by 2 bases, with 15 bases between the two germline ends. The CDR3 DNA reads as TGTGCCAGCAGCAGCAGGTGGAGGGGAAACTATGGCTACACCTTC. This codes for CASSSRWRGNYGYTF.

This clonotype was seen more than once but under ten times. One junction end disagrees with the germline gene, perhaps due to a read error. The rearrangement uses TRBV30 and TRBJ1-1; no clear D. The germline V gene has CDR1 GTSNPN and CDR2 SVGIG (reference sequence). There are 12 residues in the CDR3. The CDR3 loop reads CAWSWWSTGAFF. The DNA of the CDR3 is TGTGCCTGGAGTTGGTGGAGCACTGGAGCTTTCTTT. Together with reference TRBV30 and TRBJ1-1, the CDR3 gives the full variable domain: SQTIHQWPATLVQPVGSPLSLECTVEGTSNPNLYWYRQAAGRGLQLLFYSVGIGQISSEVPQNLSASRPQDRQFILSSKKLLLSDSGFYLCAWSWWSTGAFFGQGTRLTVV.

This clonotype has at least ten counts. This chain connects TRBV29-1 to TRBJ2-1; TRBD1 matches at 10 bases. From germline, CDR1 is SQVTM and CDR2 ANQGSEA. The V segment lost 6 bases and the J segment 7 bases; nucleotides outside the gene matches: 6. The CDR3 has 13 amino acids. The CDR3 spells CSVETGGRNEQFF. Here the CDR3 DNA reads TGCAGCGTGGAGACAGGGGGCCGGAATGAGCAGTTCTTC.

V and J are TRBV20-1 and TRBJ1-5; D is perhaps TRBD1 (5 bases). V dropped 4 bases and J dropped 5 bases, with 12 bases sitting between them. Germline CDR1 DFQATT, CDR2 SNEGSKA (reference sequence). The CDR3 is made up of 13 amino acids. For the CDR3, the DNA is TGCAGTGCTAATACTGGGGGTTATCAGCCCCAGCATTTT. Amino acids: CSANTGGYQPQHF.

Of note for this clonotype: A single base separates this from a much larger clone, so it may be a read error. The J gene is TRBJ2-2, the V gene TRBV6-6, with D perhaps TRBD2 (5 bases). The germline gives CDR1 MNHNY, CDR2 SVGAGI (reference sequence). The CDR3 consists of 14 residues. CDR3 DNA sequence: TGTGCCAGCGGTTACGGGGTGAACACCGGGGAGCTGTTTTTT. Translated: CASGYGVNTGELFF.

This clonotype was seen ten or more times. For the CDR3, the DNA is TGTGCCAGCTGGGGTCCAGAACCCTACAATGAGCAGTTCTTC. It codes for CASWGPEPYNEQFF. The chain joins TRBV25-1 to TRBJ2-1; unclear D gene. V was pared by 8 bases and J by 2 bases, with 13 bases between. The CDR3 runs to 14 residues. Germline loops: CDR1 MGHDK, CDR2 SYGVNS.

In its sample, this clonotype was seen many times. The J gene is TRBJ2-1, the V gene TRBV7-8; 14 positions agree with TRBD2. The CDR3 has 15 residues. Germline trimming cut 5 bases from V and 9 bases from J; bases unmatched to any gene: 6. From germline, CDR1 is SGHVS and CDR2 FQNEAQ. Here the CDR3 DNA reads TGTGCCAGCAGCCGACTAGCGGGGGGGCCAGGTGAGCAGTTCTTC. As protein: CASSRLAGGPGEQFF. The full variable domain, rest sourced from reference TRBV7-8 and TRBJ2-1, is GAGVSQSPRYKVAKRGQDVALRCDPISGHVSLFWYQQALGQGPEFLTYFQNEAQLDKSGLPSDRFFAERPEGSVSTLKIQRTQQEDSAVYLCASSRLAGGPGEQFFGPGTRLTVL.

By proportion, this clonotype is medium-sized. This sequence joins TRBV10-3 and TRBJ2-1; 11 positions match TRBD2. The junction had 9 bases not matched to a gene; V was cut back by 5 bases and J by 6 bases. The CDR3 contains 16 residues. The V gene's germline CDR1 is ENHRY and CDR2 SYGVKD. In DNA form, the CDR3 reads TGTGCCATCAGTCCAAGTACTACTAGCGGGAGCAATGAGCAGTTCTTC. Amino acids: CAISPSTTSGSNEQFF.